This T cell receptor (beta chain) was captured by sequencing in a study of Ad26.COV2.S vaccination and SARS-CoV-2 variants. General study findings and limits: The placebo group had lower spike-specific TCR breadth than the vaccine recipients did.

On this clone itself: Its target is unknown. Other DNA sequences in the sample encode the same CDR3.

V was trimmed by 1 base and J by 3 bases, leaving 4 bases between them. Per the germline V gene, CDR1 is SNHLY and CDR2 is FYNNEI. This CDR3 is 12 amino acids long. Here immunoSEQ multiplex PCR was the method, and the copy in TCRdb shows in-frame clones only, minus some. The sample carries some 320,000 clones, roughly 84% recorded once. This sample's treatment: about 20 received Ad26.COV2.S at low or high dose, single or two shots; about 5 received placebo; per-sample allocation not given. Specimen acquisition occurred on day 63 following the initial vaccine or placebo injection. The V gene is TRBV2, the J gene TRBJ2-7, with unresolved D. The starting material was peripheral blood, obtained in a trial of Ad26.COV2.S vaccine versus placebo. The receptor was isolated from a person aged 18-60 years who received the Ad26.COV2.S COVID-19 vaccine or a placebo. CDR3 nucleotides: TGTGCCAGCAGTGAAGGCTTCTACGAGCAGTACTTC. Its translation: CASSEGFYEQYF. Full variable domain (outside the CDR3, taken from reference TRBV2 and TRBJ2-7): EPEVTQTPSHQVTQMGQEVILRCVPISNHLYFYWYRQILGQKVEFLVSFYNNEISEKSEIFDDQFSVERPDGSNFTLKIRSTKLEDSAMYFCASSEGFYEQYFGPGTRLTVT.